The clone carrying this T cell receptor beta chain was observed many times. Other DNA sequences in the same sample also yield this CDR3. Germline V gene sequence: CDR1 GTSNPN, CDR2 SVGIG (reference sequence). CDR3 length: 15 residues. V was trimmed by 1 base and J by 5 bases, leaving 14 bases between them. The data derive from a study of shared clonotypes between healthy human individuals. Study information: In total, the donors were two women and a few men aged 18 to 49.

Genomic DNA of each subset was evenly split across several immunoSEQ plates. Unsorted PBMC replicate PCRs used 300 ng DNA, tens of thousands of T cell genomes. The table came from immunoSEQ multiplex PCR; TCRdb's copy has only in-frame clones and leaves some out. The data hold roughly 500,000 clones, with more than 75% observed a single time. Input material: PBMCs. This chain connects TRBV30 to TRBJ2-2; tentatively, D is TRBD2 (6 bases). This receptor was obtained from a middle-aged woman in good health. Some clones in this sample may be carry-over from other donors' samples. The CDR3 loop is CAWSGSSRDTGELFF. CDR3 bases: TGTGCCTGGAGTGGCAGCTCGCGGGATACCGGGGAGCTGTTTTTT.